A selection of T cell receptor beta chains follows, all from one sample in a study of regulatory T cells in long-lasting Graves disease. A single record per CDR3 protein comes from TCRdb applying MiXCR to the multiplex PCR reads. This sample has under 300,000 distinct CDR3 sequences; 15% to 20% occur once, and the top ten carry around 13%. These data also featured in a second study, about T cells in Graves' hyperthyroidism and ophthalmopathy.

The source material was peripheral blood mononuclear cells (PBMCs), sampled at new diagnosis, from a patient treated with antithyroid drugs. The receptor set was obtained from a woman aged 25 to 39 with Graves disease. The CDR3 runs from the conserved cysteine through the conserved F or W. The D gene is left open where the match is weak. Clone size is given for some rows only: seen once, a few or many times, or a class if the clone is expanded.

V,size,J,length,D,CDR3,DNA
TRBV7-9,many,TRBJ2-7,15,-,CASSLFSRGAGEQYF,TGTGCCAGCAGCTTATTTAGCAGGGGGGCTGGCGAGCAGTACTTC
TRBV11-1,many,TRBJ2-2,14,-,CASSFTGGAGELFF,TGTGCCAGCAGCTTCACAGGAGGAGCCGGGGAGCTGTTTTTT
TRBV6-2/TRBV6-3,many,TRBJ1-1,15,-,CASSYSLGRNTEAFF,TGTGCCAGCAGTTACTCCCTAGGGAGGAACACTGAAGCTTTCTTT
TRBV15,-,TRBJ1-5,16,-,CATSRVGGVSNQPQHF,TGTGCCACCAGCAGAGTTGGAGGGGTGAGCAATCAGCCCCAGCATTTT
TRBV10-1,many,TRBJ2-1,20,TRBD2,CASSESRPSGGHSSYNEQFF,TGCGCCAGCAGTGAGTCGAGGCCTAGCGGGGGCCATTCTTCCTACAATGAGCAGTTCTTC
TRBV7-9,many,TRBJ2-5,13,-,CASSFAPRETQYF,TGTGCCAGCAGCTTCGCCCCCAGGGAGACCCAGTACTTC
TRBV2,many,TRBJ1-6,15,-,CASSGGRRRFSPLHF,TGTGCCAGCAGTGGTGGGAGGAGGCGGTTTTCACCCCTCCACTTT
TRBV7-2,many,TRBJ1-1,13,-,CASSRNRETEAFF,TGTGCCAGCAGCCGCAACAGGGAGACTGAAGCTTTCTTT
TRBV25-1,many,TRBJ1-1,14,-,CASSALLGNTEAFF,TGTGCCAGCAGTGCCCTCCTCGGGAACACTGAAGCTTTCTTT
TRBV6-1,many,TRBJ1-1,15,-,CASSAGIQRNTEAFF,TGTGCCAGCAGTGCGGGGATCCAGAGGAACACTGAAGCTTTCTTT
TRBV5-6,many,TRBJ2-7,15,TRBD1,CASSSYGQGAKEQYF,TGTGCCAGCAGCTCCTACGGACAGGGGGCTAAAGAGCAGTACTTC
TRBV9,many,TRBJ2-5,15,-,CASSVFGAYQETQYF,TGTGCCAGCAGCGTATTCGGGGCGTACCAAGAGACCCAGTACTTC
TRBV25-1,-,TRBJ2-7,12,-,CASTQTGYEQYF,TGTGCCAGCACCCAGACAGGCTACGAGCAGTACTTC
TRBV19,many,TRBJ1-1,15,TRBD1,CASSIDRQGRHEAFF,TGTGCCAGTAGTATAGACCGACAGGGACGCCATGAAGCTTTCTTT
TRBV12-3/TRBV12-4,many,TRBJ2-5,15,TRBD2,CASSSEAGGRETQYF,TGTGCCAGCAGTTCTGAAGCGGGGGGGAGGGAGACCCAGTACTTC
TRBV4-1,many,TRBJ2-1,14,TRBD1,CASSQDPTGAEQFF,TGCGCCAGCAGCCAAGATCCAACAGGGGCTGAGCAGTTCTTC
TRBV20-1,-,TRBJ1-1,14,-,CSARDWKAGTEAFF,TGCAGTGCTAGAGATTGGAAGGCAGGGACTGAAGCTTTCTTT
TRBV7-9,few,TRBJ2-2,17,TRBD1,CASSHVNRDRGSGELFF,TGTGCCAGCAGCCATGTTAACCGGGACAGGGGTTCCGGGGAGCTGTTTTTT
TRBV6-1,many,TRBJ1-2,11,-,CASSDDGGYTF,TGTGCCAGCAGTGATGACGGTGGCTACACCTTC
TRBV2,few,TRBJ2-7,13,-,CVSSDNRSYEQYF,TGTGTCAGCAGTGATAACAGGTCCTACGAGCAGTACTTC
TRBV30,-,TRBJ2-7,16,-,CAWTIKGGGSPYEQYF,TGTGCCTGGACCATAAAAGGGGGAGGGAGCCCCTACGAGCAGTACTTC
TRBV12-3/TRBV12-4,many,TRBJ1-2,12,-,CASSSDREGYTF,TGTGCCAGCAGTTCGGACAGAGAAGGCTACACCTTC
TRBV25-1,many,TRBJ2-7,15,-,CASSDDRSFSYEQYF,TGTGCCAGCAGTGATGACAGGAGCTTCTCCTACGAGCAGTACTTC
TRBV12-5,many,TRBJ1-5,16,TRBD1,CASGLVTGQGNQPQHF,TGTGCTAGTGGTTTGGTTACGGGACAGGGCAATCAGCCCCAGCATTTT
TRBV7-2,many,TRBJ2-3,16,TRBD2,CASSLVLAGGRDTQYF,TGTGCCAGCAGCTTAGTGTTAGCGGGGGGAAGAGATACGCAGTATTTT
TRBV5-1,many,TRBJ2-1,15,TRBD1,CASSPTGTVNNEQFF,TGCGCCAGCAGCCCAACGGGGACAGTCAACAATGAGCAGTTCTTC
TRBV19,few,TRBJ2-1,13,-,CASSITKGTEQFF,TGTGCCAGTAGTATAACGAAGGGGACTGAGCAGTTCTTC
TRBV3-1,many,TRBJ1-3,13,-,CASSQSRGNTIYF,TGTGCCAGCAGCCAAAGCCGGGGAAACACCATATATTTT
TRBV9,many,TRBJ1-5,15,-,CASSPDALSNQPQHF,TGTGCCAGCAGCCCGGACGCCTTAAGCAATCAGCCCCAGCATTTT
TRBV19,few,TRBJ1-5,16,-,CASSMLSWDSNQPQHF,TGTGCCAGTAGTATGCTAAGCTGGGATAGCAATCAGCCCCAGCATTTT
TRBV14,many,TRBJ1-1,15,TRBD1,CASSQDPQGVTEAFF,TGTGCCAGCAGCCAAGACCCGCAGGGGGTCACTGAAGCTTTCTTT
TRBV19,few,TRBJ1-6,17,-,CASSIDLESSYNSPLHF,TGTGCCAGTAGTATAGATCTGGAGAGCTCCTATAATTCACCCCTCCACTTT
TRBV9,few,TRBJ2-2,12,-,CASSVVRGELFF,TGTGCCAGCAGCGTAGTTAGGGGGGAGCTGTTTTTT
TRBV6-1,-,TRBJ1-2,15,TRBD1,CASSEVGQARYGYTF,TGTGCCAGCAGTGAAGTGGGACAGGCGCGCTATGGCTACACCTTC
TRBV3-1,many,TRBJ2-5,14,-,CASSQLAGEETQYF,TGTGCCAGCAGCCAGTTGGCAGGTGAAGAGACCCAGTACTTC
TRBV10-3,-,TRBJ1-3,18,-,CAISEDRWGGNSGNTIYF,TGTGCCATCAGTGAGGACAGGTGGGGGGGGAACTCTGGAAACACCATATATTTT
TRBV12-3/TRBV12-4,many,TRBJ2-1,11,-,CATHSTGIQFF,TGTGCCACCCATTCTACCGGTATACAGTTCTTC
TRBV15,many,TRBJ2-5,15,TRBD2,CATSTPTGGGETQYF,TGTGCCACCAGCACTCCGACGGGGGGAGGCGAGACCCAGTACTTC
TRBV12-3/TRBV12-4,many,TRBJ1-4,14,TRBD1,CASSLRQGVEKLFF,TGTGCCAGCAGTCTCCGACAGGGGGTTGAAAAACTGTTTTTT
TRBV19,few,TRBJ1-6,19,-,CASSLRRGRLSSYNSPLHF,TGTGCCAGTAGCCTCAGAAGGGGCAGATTAAGCTCCTATAATTCACCCCTCCACTTT
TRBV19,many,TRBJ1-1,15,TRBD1,CASISWGTVNTEAFF,TGTGCCAGTATCTCTTGGGGGACAGTAAACACTGAAGCTTTCTTT
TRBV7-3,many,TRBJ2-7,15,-,CASSPGRDGNYEQYF,TGTGCCAGCAGCCCCGGTCGGGACGGAAACTACGAGCAGTACTTC
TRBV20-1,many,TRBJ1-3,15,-,CSASHGGFSGNTIYF,TGCAGTGCTAGCCATGGGGGATTCTCTGGAAACACCATATATTTT
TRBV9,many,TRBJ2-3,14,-,CASSVGSGGDTQYF,TGTGCCAGCAGCGTAGGTAGCGGTGGGGATACGCAGTATTTT
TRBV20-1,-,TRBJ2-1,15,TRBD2,CSAHGTSRAYNEQFF,TGCAGTGCTCACGGGACTAGCAGAGCCTACAATGAGCAGTTCTTC
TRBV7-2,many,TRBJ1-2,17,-,CASSLVGTAKRIYGYTF,TGTGCCAGCAGCTTAGTTGGAACAGCCAAGAGAATCTATGGCTACACCTTC
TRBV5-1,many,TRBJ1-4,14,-,CASSLTTGNEKLFF,TGCGCCAGCAGCCTAACTACAGGGAATGAAAAACTGTTTTTT
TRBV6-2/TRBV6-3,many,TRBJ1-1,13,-,CASSYGENTEAFF,TGTGCCAGCAGTTACGGGGAGAACACTGAAGCTTTCTTT